This T cell receptor (beta chain) was sequenced for a study of human T cells and chemical hapten exposure (dated by TCRdb to the early 2020s). Background on the whole study: For sensitization, 2% DPC in acetone was applied to a 2 cm by 2 cm area of upper inner arm skin. Patients additionally received weekly therapeutic DPC doses to the scalp throughout the roughly 24-week study period. Patch tests used Finn chambers with 0.01% DPC on the upper back, scored after 6 days by International Contact Dermatitis Research Group standards. The patient cohort, mostly female, included alopecia areata with under or over 50% scalp involvement, alopecia totalis and alopecia universalis. The libraries were sequenced as a pool, and the TCR yield per sample differed mostly because of small variations in library volumes within the pool. In alopecia patients, the study followed how the peripheral blood TCR repertoire changed in vivo over primary and secondary sensitization to diphenylcyclopropenone (DPC), a hapten. Blood samples were taken from patients before sensitization (week 0) and then at 2, 6 and about 24 weeks after DPC sensitization. Around 29 alopecia patients provided blood for TCR sequencing at one to four time points (pre-sensitization, 2, 6 and 24 weeks).

For this chain, trimming is 1 base at the V end and 4 bases at the J end, and the number of junction bases without a gene match is 15. The CDR3 goes from the cysteine to the phenylalanine over 19 residues. The DNA shown is the 57-base CDR3, in frame from base 1. CDR1 and CDR2, looked up from the germline V gene, are SGHAT and FQNNGV. Of note for this clonotype: Which antigen it targets is not known. Nothing much larger sits one base from this clone, and base qualities are not available.

The library came from RACE. The sample was run on a NextSeq 500. Library preparation attached unique molecular identifiers to individual cDNA molecules for quantitative, reproducible TCR counting. From each blood RNA sample, both TCR alpha and TCR beta chains were sequenced. As for how the authors treated the data: A median of about 87,000 TCRs per sample was observed, with a range of about 23,224 to 690,600. The Decombinator software suite was used to annotate V, J and CDR3 in the TCR reads. Every sample was subsampled to the same number of TCRs (28,000) for the PS versus PT1 abundance plots. Expanded TCRs were defined as absent before sensitization and observed at least eight times at the 2-week time point. TCRdb cleaned the public reads at Q25 with fastp, built clones with MiXCR and kept in-frame beta chains. CDR3 protein sequences are deduplicated, and each keeps its most common genes and DNA. TCRdb assigned the V and J calls; the authors' analysis was not used. Across this sample there are approximately 74,000 distinct CDR3 sequences, with approximately 35% seen only once. Roughly 9.8% of the sample is in the top ten clones.

Summary of the overall study and its limitations: Expanded TCRs formed significantly more large CDR3 similarity clusters than pre-sensitization or healthy control sets, consistent with antigen-driven responses. No change with DPC sensitization was found in the number of TCRs above 1 in 1000 frequency, and no evidence of global repertoire structure alterations was found. Patch test score correlated positively with the number of PT1 expanded TCRs, reaching significance at thresholds 8, 16 and 32 but not at 4. Repeated subsampling changed both the strength of the expansion versus patch-test correlation and the threshold at which that correlation became significant. All patients had alopecia, a presumed autoimmune disease, so their immune response might differ from that of healthy individuals.

The time point label, as the study defines it: patch test 1, 2 weeks after DPC sensitization. The treatment or condition label corresponds to: therapeutic diphenylcyclopropenone sensitization with weekly scalp DPC. At each patch-test visit, blood was drawn before the patch test was applied. Patients were eligible if aged 18 to 70, diagnosed with alopecia and judged suitable for DPC therapy, and pregnant patients were excluded. Total RNA was extracted from unfractionated whole blood that had been collected in Tempus Blood RNA tubes. The receptor's source is a man aged 35 to 55 with alopecia areata. Some clones in this sample may be carry-over from other donors' samples. The chain is assembled from TRBV11-2 and TRBJ1-1; 10 bases in the middle match TRBD1. Sequenced here: whole blood, sampled in connection with sensitization to the hapten diphenylcyclopropenone (DPC). Read as DNA, the sequence is TGTGCCAGCAGCTTAGGGGGGACAGGGGCGAATCACTCCCCCACTGAAGCTTTCTTT. Translated, it gives CASSLGGTGANHSPTEAFF.